This note documents a single T cell receptor beta chain sequence. What antigen it recognizes has not been identified. Per-nucleotide qualities are absent, and no much larger clonotype sits a single base away. This sample was taken from a study of cytomegalovirus exposure and HLA in healthy donors (dated by TCRdb to about 2017). For the study in its entirety: The 550 to 750 repertoires of the first cohort and the 95 to 150 validation repertoires were produced on the same platform, according to a later analysis. The study was designed to test whether signatures of past pathogen exposure could be identified by cataloging public T cell receptors. To predict cytomegalovirus infection status, the study combined high-throughput TCR immunosequencing, statistical association of individual TCRs with disease status, and machine learning. Along with the approximately 700-subject first cohort, a separate validation cohort of over a hundred different subjects was used. The research as a whole found: Subsequent analysis determined that TCRs grouped into clusters in the first cohort also showed a tendency toward co-occurrence across the 120 validation repertoires, and 85% to 95% of cluster scores exceeded 0. The classifier was reported to diagnose cytomegalovirus status with high specificity and sensitivity in both the original and validation cohorts. It was suggested by the authors that the approach could potentially be generalized to other disease states and immunological phenotypes. Most TCR sequences were seen in very few donors, while some public TCRs were found in many individuals. The study listed 150 to 200 TCR beta chains as associated with cytomegalovirus. Three of the identified cytomegalovirus-associated TCR beta chains were confirmed in vitro to be specific for cytomegalovirus antigens. A later analysis had no HLA typing for the validation cohort, so co-occurrence there was scored across all 130 or so repertoires.

Donors formed part of the validation cohort, which comprised 120 subjects and was distinct from the first cohort of fewer than 750 subjects. Library prep was done by the immunoSEQ multiplex PCR assay. The paper's data handling went like this. A statistical classification framework was built for diagnosing cytomegalovirus status from the catalog of TCR beta chain sequences. TCRdb retrieved this table from immuneACCESS and kept in-frame rearrangements only. Not all clones are present; in checked studies, unresolved V genes account for under half, and no reason is known for the remainder. V and J calls and clone size are copied from that table; D and trimming were computed from the DNA. The sample table lists about 240,000 clones, 86% of them with a count of one. The ten biggest clones cover 0.95% to 1.5% of the sample. Sequencing was performed on PBMCs. The receptor comes from a woman in her 30s in good health and CMV-seropositive.

The DNA sequence follows: TGCGCCAGCAGCTTGTCGGGGAAGGGTGGCACTGAAGCTTTCTTT. It encodes CASSLSGKGGTEAFF. The chain uses TRBV5-1 and TRBJ1-1; a confident D gene designation cannot be given. Per the germline V gene, SGHRS is the CDR1 and YFSETQ is the CDR2. V gives up 1 base and J gives up 4 bases, and the segment between their germline ends measures 14 bases. The CDR3 measures 15 amino acids from cysteine to phenylalanine. Just CDR3 DNA is preserved here, 45 bases in frame from base 1.